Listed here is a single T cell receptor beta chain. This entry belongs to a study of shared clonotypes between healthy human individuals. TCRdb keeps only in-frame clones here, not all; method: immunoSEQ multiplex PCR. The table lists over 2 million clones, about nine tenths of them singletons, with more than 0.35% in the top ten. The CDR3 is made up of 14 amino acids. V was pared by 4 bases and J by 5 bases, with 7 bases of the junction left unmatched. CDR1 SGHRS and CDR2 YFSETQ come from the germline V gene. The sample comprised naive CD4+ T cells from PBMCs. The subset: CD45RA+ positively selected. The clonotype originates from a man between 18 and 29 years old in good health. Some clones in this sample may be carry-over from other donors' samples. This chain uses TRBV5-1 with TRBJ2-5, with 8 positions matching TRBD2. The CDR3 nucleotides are TGCGCCAGCAGCAAGAGCGGGGGCGATGAGACCCAGTACTTC. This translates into CASSKSGGDETQYF.